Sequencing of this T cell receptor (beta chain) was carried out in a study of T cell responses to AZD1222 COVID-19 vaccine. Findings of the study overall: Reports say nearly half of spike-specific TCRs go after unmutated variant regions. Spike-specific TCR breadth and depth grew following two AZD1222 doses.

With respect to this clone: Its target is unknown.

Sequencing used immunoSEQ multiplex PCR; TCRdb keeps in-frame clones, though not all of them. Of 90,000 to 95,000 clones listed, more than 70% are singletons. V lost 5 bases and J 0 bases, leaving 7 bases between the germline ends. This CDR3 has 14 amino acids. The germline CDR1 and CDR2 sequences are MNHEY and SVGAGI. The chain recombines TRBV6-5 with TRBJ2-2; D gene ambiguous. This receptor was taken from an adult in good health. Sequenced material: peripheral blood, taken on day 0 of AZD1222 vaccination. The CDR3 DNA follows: TGTGCCAGCAGTCTCCCGCCGAACACCGGGGAGCTGTTTTTT. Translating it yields CASSLPPNTGELFF.